The next 29 T cell receptor beta chains were all read from a single sample in a study of cytomegalovirus exposure and HLA in healthy donors. The PCR employed 60 Vbeta primers together with 13 Jbeta primers. The method was immunoSEQ multiplex PCR; TCRdb's version includes in-frame clones alone and lacks a portion of them. This sample yields around 97,000 clones, of which approximately 9% are seen a single time; 4.5% to 6% belongs to the top ten. Sequences were obtained from PBMCs. These receptors came from a man aged 50 to 59 in good health and CMV-seropositive.

This chain uses TRBV5-1 with TRBJ1-1, with D perhaps TRBD1 (5 bases). The CDR3 has 14 amino acids. CDR1 is SGHRS, CDR2 YFSETQ, per germline. V shed 6 bases and J shed 5 bases, with 17 bases lying between them. As DNA, the CDR3 is TGCGCCAGCACTTCGGGGGGGGGTGGGACTGAAGCTTTCTTT. Its protein product is CASTSGGGGTEAFF.

This clone was picked up a small number of times. The chain is built from TRBV11-2 and TRBJ2-4, with 9 positions matching TRBD2. Germline CDR1 and CDR2: SGHAT and FQNNGV. The trim removed 5 bases at V and 1 base at J, leaving 15 bases unmatched. The CDR3 runs to 19 residues. CDR3 residues: CASSHGLGGRVSAKNIQYF. The CDR3 nucleotides read TGTGCCAGCAGCCATGGCCTGGGCGGGAGGGTTTCTGCCAAAAACATTCAGTACTTC.

This clone appeared a few times. This chain uses TRBV5-1 with TRBJ2-3, with 8 positions matching TRBD2. CDR1 is SGHRS and CDR2 is YFSETQ in the germline V gene. The ends lost 4 bases at V and 7 bases at J; junction bases unmatched: 11. This CDR3 comprises 15 residues. The CDR3: CASSTGGVSQNTQYF. CDR3 nucleotides: TGCGCCAGCAGCACGGGGGGGGTCTCACAGAATACGCAGTATTTT.

This chain links TRBV5-5 with TRBJ1-2; 7 bases agree with TRBD1. The V and J ends lost 4 bases and 3 bases, in that order; junction bases with no gene match: 15. The CDR3 contains 17 residues. Germline V gene lookup returns CDR1 SGHKS and CDR2 YYEKEE (reference sequence). CDR3 protein: CASSPRQGGNVDYGYTF. The CDR3 coding sequence is TGTGCCAGCAGCCCACGACAGGGTGGAAATGTTGACTATGGCTACACCTTC.

This clone was picked up a small number of times. The chain combines TRBV28 with TRBJ1-5, with 7 bases identical to TRBD1. CDR1 is MDHEN, CDR2 SYDVKM, per germline. This CDR3 has 16 residues. The ends lost 8 bases at V and 6 bases at J; junction bases unmatched: 16. In DNA form, the CDR3 reads TGTGCCAGCGATCACAGGGGTTGGGAGCGGGCTCAGCCCCAGCATTTT. This encodes CASDHRGWERAQPQHF.

This chain links TRBV14 with TRBJ2-7; no clear D gene. This CDR3 spans 14 amino acids. CDR1 SGHDN and CDR2 FVKESK come from the germline V gene. V lost 1 base and J lost 0, with 7 bases in between. CDR3 nucleotides: TGTGCCAGCAGCCAAGTGCACAGCTCCTACGAGCAGTACTTC. It yields the protein CASSQVHSSYEQYF.

This clone occurred a few times. The V gene is TRBV5-1, the J gene TRBJ2-1; possible D gene TRBD2, 6 bases. Germline values: CDR1 SGHRS, CDR2 YFSETQ. Trimming pared 0 bases from V and 6 bases from J, leaving 13 bases between. This CDR3 contains 15 residues. Written as DNA, the CDR3 is TGCGCCAGCAGCTTGGGTACTAGCACCTCCAATGAGCAGTTCTTC. This gives the protein CASSLGTSTSNEQFF.

A few counts support this clone. V is TRBV5-6 and J is TRBJ1-1, with TRBD1 matching over 8 bases. The CDR3 has 14 amino acids. Per the germline V gene, CDR1 is SGHDT and CDR2 is YYEEEE. V dropped 3 bases and J dropped 5; count of bases not matched to a gene: 6. Here the CDR3 DNA reads TGTGCCAGCAGCTACAGGGGGGGTCGGACTGAAGCTTTCTTT. This gives the protein CASSYRGGRTEAFF.

Only a few counts were recorded for this clone. The chain is built from TRBV10-3 and TRBJ2-3; 11 nucleotides align to TRBD2. Germline CDR1 and CDR2: ENHRY and SYGVKD. The CDR3 length is 15 residues. Trimming took 4 bases from V and 9 from J; bases not matched to a gene: 9. The CDR3 region is CAISGRTSGRKTQYF. CDR3 sequence (DNA): TGTGCCATCAGTGGCCGAACTAGCGGGAGAAAGACGCAGTATTTT.

J is TRBJ2-5 and V is TRBV4-1; no clear D gene. The V end lost 5 bases, the J end lost 2 bases, and 12 bases lay between the germline ends. From germline, CDR1 is MGHRA and CDR2 YSYEKL. The CDR3 spans 14 residues. CDR3: CASSDQVFQETQYF. The CDR3, as DNA: TGCGCCAGCAGCGATCAGGTTTTTCAAGAGACCCAGTACTTC.

This chain links TRBV5-6 with TRBJ2-6; D uncertain. The CDR3 covers 15 residues. V was cut by 3 bases and J by 1 base, with 8 bases left in between. Germline V lookup: CDR1 SGHDT, CDR2 YYEEEE. The CDR3 bases are TGTGCCAGCAGCTCTCCGAGATCTGGGGCCAACGTCCTGACTTTC. As protein: CASSSPRSGANVLTF.

The chain recombines TRBV2 with TRBJ2-3; D is undetermined. With 0 bases removed from V and 9 bases from J, the gap between germline ends came to 7 bases. There are 12 residues in the CDR3. From germline, CDR1 is SNHLY and CDR2 FYNNEI. Here the CDR3 reads CASSEAGLTQYF. DNA for the CDR3: TGTGCCAGCAGTGAAGCGGGCCTGACGCAGTATTTT.

The chain couples TRBV11-2 to TRBJ2-3, with D possibly matching TRBD2 (6 bases). V lost 3 bases to trimming and J lost 2 bases, with 12 bases between them. Germline V lookup: CDR1 SGHAT, CDR2 FQNNGV. There are 15 residues in the CDR3. Here the CDR3 reads CASSLGTLPTDTQYF. The CDR3 region has the DNA TGTGCCAGCAGCTTGGGGACTCTTCCCACAGATACGCAGTATTTT.

This clone appeared a few times. The gene calls are TRBV7-2 and TRBJ1-5; D is undetermined. The CDR3 has 16 amino acids. Germline CDR1 SGHTA, CDR2 FQGNSA. With 1 base removed from V and 0 bases from J, the gap between germline ends came to 10 bases. CDR3 sequence: CASSLDSPYSNQPQHF. CDR3 nucleotides: TGTGCCAGCAGCTTAGACTCGCCGTATAGCAATCAGCCCCAGCATTTT.

This clone has at least ten counts. The chain recombines TRBV2 with TRBJ2-2; 12 nucleotides align to TRBD2. V was clipped by 7 bases and J by 6 bases; unmatched bases: 6. The CDR3 has 15 residues. Germline V CDR1 and CDR2: SNHLY, FYNNEI. The CDR3 DNA is TGTGCCAGCATAGGGACTAGCGGGTCCCCCGGGGAGCTGTTTTTT. The encoded protein is CASIGTSGSPGELFF.

This clone was observed a few times. J is TRBJ2-1 and V is TRBV30; 7 bases are a match to TRBD1. After removal of 0 bases from V and 4 bases from J, the junction contained 6 bases not matched to a gene. Germline V gene data show CDR1 as GTSNPN and CDR2 as SVGIG (reference sequence). This CDR3 comprises 15 residues. Written as DNA, the CDR3 is TGTGCCTGGAGTGTAGGGACAGTAGATTACAATGAGCAGTTCTTC. It yields the protein CAWSVGTVDYNEQFF.

This clone was seen only once. The chain is built from TRBV25-1 and TRBJ2-5; 7 bases map to TRBD1. The J call may be mistaken, given a closer DNA end match to TRBJ2-7. The CDR3 length is 16 residues. Germline V gene data show CDR1 as MGHDK and CDR2 as SYGVNS. The CDR3 sequence: CASSHRRGTASYEQYF. Here the CDR3 DNA reads TGTGCCAGCAGTCATCGAAGGGGGACAGCCTCCTACGAGCAGTACTTC.

In its sample, this clone was seen a few times. A junction boundary mismatches the germline segment, possibly from a read error. The chain carries TRBV7-9 and TRBJ1-4; perhaps TRBD1 as D (6 bases). From germline, CDR1 is SEHNR and CDR2 FQNEAQ (reference sequence). CDR3 length: 12 amino acids. The CDR3 region is CASSFDDRRSTF. The CDR3 bases are TGTGCCAGCAGCTTCGACGACAGGAGGAGCACTTTT. The full variable domain, completed using reference TRBV7-9 and TRBJ1-4, is DTGVSQNPRHKITKRGQNVTFRCDPISEHNRLYWYRQTLGQGPEFLTYFQNEAQLEKSRLLSDRFSAERPKGSFSTLEIQRTEQGDSAMYLCASSFDDRRSTFGSGTQLSVL.

This chain connects TRBV4-3 to TRBJ2-3, with D perhaps TRBD2 (7 bases). Germline V lookup: CDR1 LGHNA, CDR2 YSLEER. V lost 0 bases and J lost 10, with 17 bases in between. This CDR3 is 15 amino acids long. The CDR3 sequence: CASSQDGGGAYPQYF. CDR3 bases: TGCGCCAGCAGCCAAGATGGGGGGGGCGCTTATCCGCAGTATTTT.

The chain uses TRBV7-8 and TRBJ2-2, with 9 bases that match TRBD1. The CDR3 covers 15 residues. J was trimmed by 7 bases and V by 3 bases; bases with no gene match: 6. CDR1 is SGHVS, CDR2 FQNEAQ, per germline. The CDR3 loop is CASSLGTGNFGELFF. The CDR3 bases are TGTGCCAGCAGCTTGGGGACAGGGAATTTCGGGGAGCTGTTTTTT.

V gene TRBV28 combines with J gene TRBJ1-1; 9 bases fit TRBD1. CDR3 length equals 15 residues. Germline CDR1 MDHEN, CDR2 SYDVKM. Losses at the gene ends were 2 bases for V and 2 bases for J; bases not matched to a gene: 3. The CDR3 protein is CASSLATGGNTEAFF. The CDR3 DNA follows: TGTGCCAGCAGTTTAGCCACAGGGGGCAACACTGAAGCTTTCTTT.

This clone was detected a few times. The chain has TRBV7-6 and TRBJ2-1, with TRBD2 as a possible D gene (5 bases). Trimming pared 2 bases from V and 0 bases from J, leaving 8 bases between. CDR1 and CDR2 (germline): SGHVS, FNYEAQ. The CDR3 is 15 amino acids. The CDR3 loop is CASSLSGSSYNEQFF. CDR3 nucleotide sequence: TGTGCCAGCAGCTTATCGGGGAGCTCCTACAATGAGCAGTTCTTC.

The sample holds a few counts of this clone. The V and J genes are TRBV6-6 and TRBJ2-7, with 7 bases identical to TRBD1. Germline values: CDR1 MNHNY, CDR2 SVGAGI (reference sequence). The CDR3 contains 13 residues. With 5 bases clipped from V and 3 bases from J, the junction kept 4 bases outside the gene matches. The CDR3 here is CASSMGQRYEQYF. As DNA, the CDR3 is TGTGCCAGCAGTATGGGACAGCGCTACGAGCAGTACTTC.

The chain has TRBV25-1 and TRBJ2-1; 9 bases fit TRBD2. The CDR3 runs 15 residues. Germline V lookup: CDR1 MGHDK, CDR2 SYGVNS. The junction had 9 bases not matched to a gene; V was cut back by 6 bases and J by 6 bases. CDR3: CASRISGLASNEQFF. The DNA for the CDR3 is TGTGCCAGCAGAATTTCGGGACTAGCATCCAATGAGCAGTTCTTC. Full variable domain (rest looked up from reference TRBV25-1 and TRBJ2-1): EADIYQTPRYLVIGTGKKITLECSQTMGHDKMYWYQQDPGMELHLIHYSYGVNSTEKGDLSSESTVSRIRTEHFPLTLESARPSHTSQYLCASRISGLASNEQFFGPGTRLTVL.

This sequence joins TRBV5-6 and TRBJ2-7; TRBD1 agrees at 7 bases. The CDR3 covers 13 residues. Germline V CDR1 and CDR2: SGHDT, YYEEEE. J gave up 1 base and V 3 bases, and 1 base lay outside the gene matches. The CDR3 coding sequence is TGTGCCAGCAGCTCGACAGGGTCCTACGAGCAGTACTTC. Protein product: CASSSTGSYEQYF.

This clone was seen only a few times. The CDR3 sequence: CASSLGTGYNSPLHF. CDR3 sequence (DNA): TGCGCCAGCAGCTTGGGTACGGGGTATAATTCACCCCTCCACTTT. J is TRBJ1-6 and V is TRBV5-1; D unclear. V dropped 0 bases and J dropped 4 bases, with 8 bases sitting between them. The CDR3 totals 15 residues. Germline lookup yields CDR1 SGHRS and CDR2 YFSETQ.

This clone was seen a few times. This chain joins TRBV4-3 and TRBJ1-2, with D unresolved. Germline V gene lookup returns CDR1 LGHNA and CDR2 YSLEER. This CDR3 has 13 residues. The ends were cut back, 6 bases at V and 1 base at J, with 9 bases in the middle. The CDR3 DNA follows: TGCGCCAGCAGTCGCGGGCTTAACTATGGCTACACCTTC. This gives the protein CASSRGLNYGYTF.

This chain joins TRBV11-2 and TRBJ1-1; perhaps TRBD1 as D (5 bases). Germline lookup yields CDR1 SGHAT and CDR2 FQNNGV. Deletions cut 4 bases from V and 0 bases from J, with 15 bases between. There are 16 residues in the CDR3. The CDR3 region has the DNA TGTGCCAGCAGCTCCCGGGGGGGGAACGTGAACACTGAAGCTTTCTTT. As protein: CASSSRGGNVNTEAFF.

Regarding this clone: The sample contains more than one DNA sequence encoding this CDR3. The rearrangement links TRBV27 to TRBJ1-2, with 10 bases lining up with TRBD1. This CDR3 region has 14 residues. Germline assignment: CDR1 MNHEY and CDR2 SMNVEV (reference sequence). V dropped 3 bases and J dropped 4; count of bases not matched to a gene: 2. CDR3 DNA sequence: TGTGCCAGCAGTTTCCGGGACAGGGGCTATGGCTACACCTTC. This gives the protein CASSFRDRGYGYTF.